This TCR beta chain was sequenced for a study of T cells in localized non-small cell lung cancer (dated by TCRdb to 2020 to 2021). About the investigation overall: The study analyzed T cell repertoires of a few hundred early-stage NSCLC patients, comparing tumors and uninvolved tumor-adjacent lungs. Of the NSCLC patients, 129 were male and approximately 99 were female, and the mean age was approximately 66 years. The cohort comprised around 250 treatment-naïve NSCLC patients with resected, localized lung tumors.

On this clone itself: Which antigen it targets is not known. No base qualities exist here, and no much larger clone lies one base off it.

Cut back by 1 base and 7 bases, the V and J ends lie 10 bases apart. CDR1 and CDR2 were assigned from the germline V gene as SGHDN and FVKESK. Counted from cysteine to phenylalanine, this CDR3 has 13 amino acids. The retained sequence is limited to the CDR3, 39 bases, with the frame set at the first base. TCR beta CDR3 regions were sequenced from DNA using the immunoSEQ Assay. Processing in the source paper ran as follows. To compute T cell density, TCR beta template counts were normalized to usable DNA, which was estimated by amplifying housekeeping genes. The preseqR package was used to estimate richness by extrapolating to 400,000 templates for PBMC samples and to 120,000 templates for tissue samples. Clonality was taken to be one minus Pielou's evenness. Tissue-enriched TCRs were identified by differential abundance testing using productive amino-acid clonotypes, minimum total count 5 and alpha 0.1. Repertoire overlap between compartments was quantified with the Jaccard Index and Morisita Overlap Index. GLIPH clustered TCR beta CDR3s with public tetramer-defined viral CDR3s; viral motifs required at least three viral sequences plus V-gene enrichment. TCRdb obtained this table from immuneACCESS and retained in-frame rearrangements with V and J assigned. These tables miss some clones; where compared with another copy, unresolved V genes account for less than half of the shortfall, and the remainder is unexplained. V, J and clone size are taken as reported in that table, and D and trimming were inferred from the DNA itself. This sample holds more than 20,000 clones; approximately 81% were observed only once. The ten largest clones represent approximately 15% of the sample.

Broader findings and caveats from the paper: A median of approximately 57 of the top 100 tumor clones were detected in paired uninvolved adjacent lung, and around 30 of these tumor clones were also found among the top 100 clones of the paired uninvolved adjacent lung. Uninvolved tumor-adjacent lung showed the highest T cell clonality, higher than tumor, which suggests more focused antigenic responses in the adjacent lung. Because multi-region sequencing of the tumors was not done, intratumor heterogeneity could not be ruled out. Longer overall survival was associated with higher blood T cell density, whereas shorter survival was associated with higher adjacent-lung clonality. Because of the exploratory design, TCR variables were selected using unadjusted p-values without false-discovery rate correction.

At diagnosis, peripheral blood, uninvolved tumor-adjacent lung and tumor were collected and stored as a combination of fresh-frozen and FFPE material. For TCR repertoire profiling, blood samples were analyzed in the form of peripheral blood mononuclear cells. The sequencing used PBMCs, collected before any cancer treatment. The clonotype was recovered from a woman aged 35 to 70 with stage II squamous cell lung carcinoma. Here the chain combines TRBV14 and TRBJ1-2; no D segment can be confidently identified. The CDR3 in this case is CASSQVTVGGYTF. The nucleotide sequence is TGTGCCAGCAGCCAAGTAACAGTAGGTGGCTACACCTTC.